These 30 T cell receptor beta chains originate from one sample sequenced in a study of technical replicates of blood from several donors. The data were produced by immunoSEQ multiplex PCR, yet TCRdb's version contains in-frame clones alone and is incomplete. Here the sample spans about 82,000 clones, under 95% being singletons. The material sequenced was T cells isolated from PBMCs. These receptors were obtained from a human donor in good health.

This sequence joins TRBV5-1 and TRBJ2-7; unclear D gene. The CDR3 covers 12 residues. Trimming stripped 4 bases from V and 4 bases from J, with 9 bases between. Per germline, CDR1 SGHRS and CDR2 YFSETQ. The CDR3 is CASSGEVYEQYF. In nucleotides, the CDR3 is TGCGCCAGCAGCGGTGAGGTGTACGAGCAGTACTTC.

The chain joins TRBV28 to TRBJ2-6; D call uncertain. Germline CDR1 MDHEN, CDR2 SYDVKM. Trimming pared 7 bases from V and 0 bases from J, leaving 10 bases between. The length of the CDR3 is 15 residues. The CDR3 nucleotides read TGTGCCAGCACCTCCCGGAGCTCTGGGGCCAACGTCCTGACTTTC. It encodes CASTSRSSGANVLTF.

The chain joins TRBV7-9 to TRBJ1-2; D perhaps matches TRBD1 (6 bases). Germline CDR1 and CDR2: SEHNR and FQNEAQ (reference sequence). The CDR3 sequence is 13 residues long. The V end lost 2 bases, the J end lost 6 bases, and 10 bases lay between the germline ends. CDR3 loop: CASSLIQGDGYTF. The CDR3 nucleotides read TGTGCCAGCAGCTTAATACAGGGAGATGGCTACACCTTC.

The V call is TRBV5-5, the J call TRBJ2-7; D is possibly TRBD2 (7 bases). Germline V gene sequence: CDR1 SGHKS, CDR2 YYEKEE (reference sequence). This CDR3 has 15 residues. Trimming removed 6 bases from V and 3 bases from J, with 19 bases in between. The CDR3 loop is CASTPGGGADYEQYF. The DNA for the CDR3 is TGTGCCAGCACCCCTGGGGGGGGCGCCGACTACGAGCAGTACTTC. The variable domain in full, completed from reference TRBV5-5 and TRBJ2-7, reads DAGVTQSPTHLIKTRGQQVTLRCSPISGHKSVSWYQQVLGQGPQFIFQYYEKEERGRGNFPDRFSARQFPNYSSELNVNALLLGDSALYLCASTPGGGADYEQYFGPGTRLTVT.

The rearrangement uses TRBV19 and TRBJ2-7; tentative D call: TRBD1 (6 bases). V was clipped by 4 bases and J by 0 bases, with 13 bases between them. The CDR3 has 15 amino acids. Germline lookup yields CDR1 LNHDA and CDR2 SQIVND (reference sequence). The CDR3 nucleotides are TGTGCCAGTAGTACCGGGACAATCCCCTCCTACGAGCAGTACTTC. This codes for CASSTGTIPSYEQYF.

As DNA, the CDR3 is TGTGCCAGCAGTTACTCGCACACTGGAAACACCATATATTTT. As protein: CASSYSHTGNTIYF. This rearrangement joins TRBV6-5 to TRBJ1-3, with D hard to call. The CDR3 is 14 amino acids. V gave up 0 bases and J gave up 2 bases, with 5 bases separating them. CDR1 MNHEY and CDR2 SVGAGI come from the germline V gene.

A single count supports this clone. This chain links TRBV6-6 with TRBJ2-5; D unresolved. The germline V and J ends were trimmed by 0 bases and 2 bases, with 10 bases remaining between them. The germline V gene encodes CDR1 MNHNY and CDR2 SVGAGI (reference sequence). The CDR3 sequence is 15 residues long. The CDR3 nucleotides read TGTGCCAGCAGTTACTCGGAGATACTACAAGAGACCCAGTACTTC. It encodes CASSYSEILQETQYF.

V and J are TRBV18 and TRBJ2-2, with D uncertain. CDR1 is KGHSH, CDR2 LQKENI, per germline. The CDR3 loop spans 17 amino acids. Trimming shortened V by 4 bases and J by 0 bases, and 15 bases separated the two germline ends. CDR3 coding DNA: TGTGCCAGCTCACGAGGAGCAGCCGTCACGAACACCGGGGAGCTGTTTTTT. It translates to CASSRGAAVTNTGELFF.

The rearrangement joins TRBV9 to TRBJ2-1; 8 bases agree with TRBD2. The V gene's germline CDR1 is SGDLS and CDR2 YYNGEE. The CDR3 length is 16 residues. The trim removed 3 bases at V and 2 bases at J, leaving 7 bases unmatched. The DNA for the CDR3 is TGTGCCAGCAGCGCCGGGGGGGCCGGCCCCTACAATGAGCAGTTCTTC. Amino acid sequence: CASSAGGAGPYNEQFF.

This clone was counted a single time. The V gene is TRBV6-1, the J gene TRBJ2-3, with TRBD1 as a possible D gene (6 bases). Germline CDR1 and CDR2: MNHNS and SASEGT. The germline V and J ends were trimmed by 8 bases and 6 bases, with 9 bases remaining between them. The CDR3 spans 11 residues. For the CDR3, the DNA is TGTGCCAGCCTTAGGGGGGATACGCAGTATTTT. Amino acids: CASLRGDTQYF.

The CDR3 spells CASSSRDRVAYEQYF. CDR3 DNA: TGTGCCAGCAGCTCCAGGGACAGGGTAGCCTACGAGCAGTACTTC. The chain is built from TRBV11-2 and TRBJ2-7; 9 nucleotides line up with TRBD1. The CDR3 has 15 amino acids. The junction had 6 bases not matched to a gene; V was cut back by 4 bases and J by 2 bases. Germline lookup yields CDR1 SGHAT and CDR2 FQNNGV.

This chain links TRBV4-1 with TRBJ2-1, with 7 bases identical to TRBD1. CDR1 and CDR2 from the germline V gene are MGHRA and YSYEKL. After removal of 1 base from V and 7 bases from J, the junction contained 4 bases not matched to a gene. The CDR3 is made up of 14 amino acids. The CDR3 region has the DNA TGCGCCAGCAGCCAAGTAACCAGGGGGAATGAGCAGTTCTTC. Its protein is CASSQVTRGNEQFF.

The chain couples TRBV18 to TRBJ2-7; TRBD1 matches at 8 bases. V lost 4 bases and J lost 1; bases outside the gene matches: 9. The CDR3 contains 16 residues. The germline V gene encodes CDR1 KGHSH and CDR2 LQKENI. The CDR3 DNA reads TGTGCCAGCTCACACCCGGACAGGGCAGGATCCTACGAGCAGTACTTC. Its protein product is CASSHPDRAGSYEQYF.

This rearrangement joins TRBV11-3 to TRBJ2-1; 14 bases line up with TRBD2. Germline V CDR1 and CDR2: SGHNT, YENEEA. The CDR3 loop spans 17 amino acids. V trimming: 4 bases; J trimming: 5 bases; junction bases outside the gene matches: 7. DNA of the CDR3: TGTGCCAGCAGCTGGGGGTTGACTAGCGGGGGGGACAATGAGCAGTTCTTC. This codes for CASSWGLTSGGDNEQFF. Full variable domain (missing parts from reference TRBV11-3 and TRBJ2-1): EAGVVQSPRYKIIEKKQPVAFWCNPISGHNTLYWYLQNLGQGPELLIRYENEEAVDDSQLPKDRFSAERLKGVDSTLKIQPAELGDSAVYLCASSWGLTSGGDNEQFFGPGTRLTVL.

The chain employs TRBV5-5 and TRBJ2-5, with D possibly being TRBD1 (5 bases). CDR3 length: 15 residues. The germline gives CDR1 SGHKS, CDR2 YYEKEE (reference sequence). Trimming cost V 3 bases and J 4 bases, with 16 bases left between them. The CDR3 loop is CASSSYLTVSETQYF. The CDR3 DNA reads TGTGCCAGCAGCTCCTACCTGACAGTATCAGAGACCCAGTACTTC. The full variable domain, in which reference TRBV5-5 and TRBJ2-5 provide the parts outside the CDR3, is DAGVTQSPTHLIKTRGQQVTLRCSPISGHKSVSWYQQVLGQGPQFIFQYYEKEERGRGNFPDRFSARQFPNYSSELNVNALLLGDSALYLCASSSYLTVSETQYFGPGTRLLVL.

The chain joins TRBV11-2 to TRBJ1-2; D remains ambiguous. The V end was cut by 5 bases, the J end by 1 base, with 14 bases between. This CDR3 is built from 15 residues. CDR1 and CDR2 (germline): SGHAT, FQNNGV. The CDR3 nucleotides are TGTGCCAGCAGCCCCCGGGTCGACTTTAACTATGGCTACACCTTC. It encodes CASSPRVDFNYGYTF.

This clone was detected only once. The genes are TRBV6-1 and TRBJ1-1; TRBD1 matches at 10 bases. The V and J ends lost 4 bases and 6 bases, in that order; junction bases with no gene match: 5. Per germline, CDR1 MNHNS and CDR2 SASEGT. The CDR3 covers 14 residues. The DNA of the CDR3 is TGTGCCAGCAGTGGGGGGGGGACAGGGGCTGAAGCTTTCTTT. This codes for CASSGGGTGAEAFF.

Only a few counts were recorded for this clone. The genes are TRBV5-1 and TRBJ1-5; 7 bases agree with TRBD1. This CDR3 is built from 13 residues. Germline CDR1 and CDR2: SGHRS and YFSETQ. Unmatched junction bases numbered 3, after V lost 5 bases and J lost 4 bases. CDR3 in amino acids: CASSYRGNQPQHF. The CDR3 DNA follows: TGCGCCAGCAGTTACAGGGGAAATCAGCCCCAGCATTTT.

This clone was observed a few times. The rearrangement joins TRBV5-1 to TRBJ1-2; the match to TRBD1 covers 7 bases. There are 13 residues in the CDR3. Germline V gene lookup returns CDR1 SGHRS and CDR2 YFSETQ. The V segment lost 4 bases and the J segment 5 bases; nucleotides outside the gene matches: 5. The CDR3 sequence: CASSAGQSYGYTF. The CDR3 DNA sequence: TGCGCCAGCAGCGCGGGACAGAGTTATGGCTACACCTTC. The whole variable domain, remainder taken from reference TRBV5-1 and TRBJ1-2, is KAGVTQTPRYLIKTRGQQVTLSCSPISGHRSVSWYQQTPGQGLQFLFEYFSETQRNKGNFPGRFSGRQFSNSRSEMNVSTLELGDSALYLCASSAGQSYGYTFGSGTRLTVV.

J is TRBJ2-7 and V is TRBV2; 7 nucleotides line up with TRBD2. Germline lookup yields CDR1 SNHLY and CDR2 FYNNEI. The CDR3 has 14 amino acids. The J segment lost 2 bases and the V segment lost 6 bases, leaving 7 bases of the junction unmatched. The CDR3 DNA sequence: TGTGCCAGCAGGCTTGGCGGGAGTCCCTACGAGCAGTACTTC. Its translation: CASRLGGSPYEQYF.

This rearrangement joins TRBV6-5 to TRBJ1-1; 7 positions agree with TRBD1. The CDR3 covers 15 residues. V shed 2 bases, J shed 2 bases, and the junction held 5 bases outside the gene matches. Germline CDR1 is MNHEY and CDR2 is SVGAGI. The chain's CDR3 is CASSYGQGGNTEAFF. The CDR3 DNA reads as TGTGCCAGCAGTTACGGGCAGGGGGGAAACACTGAAGCTTTCTTT.

J is TRBJ1-5 and V is TRBV10-2; D gene unclear. CDR3 length: 14 residues. Germline assignment: CDR1 WSHSY and CDR2 SAAADI. V dropped 8 bases and J dropped 0 bases, with 11 bases sitting between them. CDR3 region: CASSDTNSNQPQHF. CDR3 DNA sequence: TGCGCCAGCTCAGACACAAATAGCAATCAGCCCCAGCATTTT.

V is TRBV5-1 and J is TRBJ2-3; D possibly corresponds to TRBD1 (6 bases). The CDR3 totals 16 residues. Per the germline V gene, CDR1 is SGHRS and CDR2 is YFSETQ. Trimming stripped 0 bases from V and 6 bases from J, with 17 bases between. The CDR3 here is CASSLAVRGAMDTQYF. CDR3 nucleotides: TGCGCCAGCAGCTTGGCCGTCAGGGGAGCTATGGATACGCAGTATTTT. The variable domain in full, with the rest retrieved from reference TRBV5-1 and TRBJ2-3, is KAGVTQTPRYLIKTRGQQVTLSCSPISGHRSVSWYQQTPGQGLQFLFEYFSETQRNKGNFPGRFSGRQFSNSRSEMNVSTLELGDSALYLCASSLAVRGAMDTQYFGPGTRLTVL.

The chain combines TRBV9 with TRBJ2-1; TRBD2 matches at 14 bases. CDR1 SGDLS and CDR2 YYNGEE come from the germline V gene. Germline trimming cut 0 bases from V and 8 bases from J; bases unmatched to any gene: 4. CDR3 length: 16 amino acids. CDR3 sequence: CASSVGQGLAGDEQFF. CDR3 DNA: TGTGCCAGCAGCGTAGGACAGGGACTAGCGGGAGATGAGCAGTTCTTC.

The gene calls are TRBV4-1 and TRBJ1-4; D may be TRBD1 (5 bases). The germline V gene has CDR1 MGHRA and CDR2 YSYEKL. CDR3 length equals 12 residues. Trimming left V 0 bases short and J 10 bases short, with 6 bases between. The CDR3 loop reads CASSQEGAKLFF. Written as DNA, the CDR3 is TGCGCCAGCAGCCAAGAAGGGGCAAAACTGTTTTTT.

The chain links TRBV30 to TRBJ2-3, with a tentative D call TRBD1 (6 bases). The CDR3 contains 14 residues. Germline loops: CDR1 GTSNPN, CDR2 SVGIG (reference sequence). The ends were cut back, 4 bases at V and 3 bases at J, with 14 bases in the middle. The CDR3 DNA reads as TGTGCCTGGATCCTGAATACAGGGACAGATACGCAGTATTTT. Residues: CAWILNTGTDTQYF.

The J gene is TRBJ2-1, the V gene TRBV9, with TRBD2 matching 11 bases. The germline gives CDR1 SGDLS, CDR2 YYNGEE. This CDR3 spans 15 amino acids. V trimming: 0 bases; J trimming: 9 bases; junction bases outside the gene matches: 5. The chain's CDR3 is CASSVESLAGGEQFF. CDR3 nucleotides: TGTGCCAGCAGCGTAGAGTCGCTAGCGGGGGGTGAGCAGTTCTTC.

This clone was picked up one time. The chain carries TRBV28 and TRBJ1-1; the D gene is possibly TRBD1 (6 bases). Trimming pared 2 bases from V and 10 bases from J, leaving 20 bases between. Germline V gene data show CDR1 as MDHEN and CDR2 as SYDVKM. The CDR3 extends over 15 amino acids. CDR3 DNA: TGTGCCAGCAGTTTACCCCTCTTCTCAGGGGACACAGCTTTCTTT. Its translation is CASSLPLFSGDTAFF.

The chain joins TRBV7-9 to TRBJ1-2; 9 bases are a match to TRBD1. After removal of 4 bases from V and 4 bases from J, the junction contained 10 bases not matched to a gene. Germline lookup yields CDR1 SEHNR and CDR2 FQNEAQ (reference sequence). This CDR3 comprises 16 residues. The CDR3 is CASSSVQGARLYGYTF. The CDR3 DNA is TGTGCCAGCAGCTCCGTACAGGGGGCGCGTCTCTATGGCTACACCTTC.

The chain carries TRBV4-1 and TRBJ2-7; a weak D match, TRBD1 (8 bases). V was cut by 3 bases and J by 4 bases, with 22 bases left in between. CDR1 is MGHRA, CDR2 YSYEKL, per germline. The CDR3 is 17 residues long. The CDR3 nucleotides read TGCGCCAGCAGCCAGGCCCCCCTCCTACAGGGGGGGTACGAGCAGTACTTC. The encoded protein is CASSQAPLLQGGYEQYF.